The next 5 T cell receptor beta chains were all read from a single sample in a study of blood T cell repertoires in COVID-19. Repertoires were generated with immunoSEQ multiplex PCR, while TCRdb's copy carries only in-frame clones and drops some. The sample includes some 330,000 clones, roughly 90% of them seen just once. Material for sequencing was PBMCs or T cells enriched from blood (not recorded which). Receptors were obtained from a woman in her thirties who had recovered from COVID-19.

V and J are TRBV2 and TRBJ1-1; weak D call: TRBD1 (6 bases). V lost 5 bases to trimming and J lost 1 base, with 8 bases between them. Germline assignment: CDR1 SNHLY and CDR2 FYNNEI. CDR3 size: 13 residues. This chain's CDR3 is CASSKQGNTEAFF. CDR3 coding DNA: TGTGCCAGCAGTAAACAGGGGAACACTGAAGCTTTCTTT. The complete variable domain, with remaining parts taken from reference TRBV2 and TRBJ1-1, reads EPEVTQTPSHQVTQMGQEVILRCVPISNHLYFYWYRQILGQKVEFLVSFYNNEISEKSEIFDDQFSVERPDGSNFTLKIRSTKLEDSAMYFCASSKQGNTEAFFGQGTRLTVV.

V is TRBV19 and J is TRBJ2-5; the D gene is possibly TRBD2 (6 bases). This CDR3 is built from 14 residues. Per the germline V gene, CDR1 is LNHDA and CDR2 is SQIVND (reference sequence). V was cut by 10 bases and J by 1 base, with 16 bases left in between. CDR3 region: CATKDEGGQETQYF. The CDR3 DNA is TGTGCCACAAAGGACGAGGGAGGCCAAGAGACCCAGTACTTC.

This clone is a singleton in its sample. The J gene is TRBJ2-7, the V gene TRBV6-5, with TRBD2 identical over 7 bases. From germline, CDR1 is MNHEY and CDR2 SVGAGI. Trimming cost V 5 bases and J 4 bases; bases outside gene matches: 2. The CDR3 sequence is 12 residues long. CDR3 amino acids: CASSLAAYEQYF. The CDR3 DNA follows: TGTGCCAGCAGTCTAGCGGCTTACGAGCAGTACTTC.

The genes are TRBV2 and TRBJ2-1; 7 nucleotides align to TRBD2. The CDR3 is made up of 15 amino acids. CDR1 is SNHLY, CDR2 FYNNEI, per germline. With 6 bases clipped from V and 0 bases from J, the junction kept 5 bases outside the gene matches. The CDR3 here is CASRVLAISYNEQFF. The CDR3 region has the DNA TGTGCCAGCAGGGTACTAGCGATCTCCTACAATGAGCAGTTCTTC.

This clone was observed a single time. This chain connects TRBV6-2 or TRBV6-3 to TRBJ2-2, with D possibly TRBD2 on 6 matching bases. There are 16 residues in the CDR3. The germline gives CDR1 MNHEY, CDR2 SVGEGT. Trimming left V 7 bases short and J 2 bases short, with 17 bases between. The CDR3 DNA reads as TGTGCCAGCATCCCGCAGACCGGGGGAAACACCGGGGAGCTGTTTTTT. It is translated as CASIPQTGGNTGELFF.